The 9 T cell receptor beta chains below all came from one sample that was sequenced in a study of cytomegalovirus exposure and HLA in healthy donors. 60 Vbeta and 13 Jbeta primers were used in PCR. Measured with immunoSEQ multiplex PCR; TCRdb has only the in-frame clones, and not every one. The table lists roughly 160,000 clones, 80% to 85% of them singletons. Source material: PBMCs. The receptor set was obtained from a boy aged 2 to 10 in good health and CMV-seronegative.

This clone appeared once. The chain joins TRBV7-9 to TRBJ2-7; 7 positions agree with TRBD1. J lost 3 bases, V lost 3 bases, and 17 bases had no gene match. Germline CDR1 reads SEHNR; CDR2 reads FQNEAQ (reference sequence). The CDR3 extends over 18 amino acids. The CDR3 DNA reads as TGTGCCAGCAGCTTTCCCCCCCTGACAGGGAAAGAGGTCTACGAGCAGTACTTC. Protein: CASSFPPLTGKEVYEQYF.

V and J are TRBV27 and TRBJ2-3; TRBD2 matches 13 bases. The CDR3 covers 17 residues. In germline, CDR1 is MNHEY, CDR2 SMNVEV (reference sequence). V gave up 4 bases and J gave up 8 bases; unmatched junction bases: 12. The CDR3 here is CASSSQGLAGYRGTQYF. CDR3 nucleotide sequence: TGTGCCAGCAGTTCCCAGGGACTAGCGGGATATCGGGGTACGCAGTATTTT.

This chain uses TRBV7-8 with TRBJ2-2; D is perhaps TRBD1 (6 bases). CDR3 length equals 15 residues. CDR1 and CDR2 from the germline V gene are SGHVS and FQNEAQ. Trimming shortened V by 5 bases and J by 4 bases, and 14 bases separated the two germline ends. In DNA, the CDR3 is TGTGCCAGCAGCCTCCAGACAGGCACCACCGGGGAGCTGTTTTTT. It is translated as CASSLQTGTTGELFF. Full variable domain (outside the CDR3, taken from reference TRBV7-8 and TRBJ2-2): GAGVSQSPRYKVAKRGQDVALRCDPISGHVSLFWYQQALGQGPEFLTYFQNEAQLDKSGLPSDRFFAERPEGSVSTLKIQRTQQEDSAVYLCASSLQTGTTGELFFGEGSRLTVL.

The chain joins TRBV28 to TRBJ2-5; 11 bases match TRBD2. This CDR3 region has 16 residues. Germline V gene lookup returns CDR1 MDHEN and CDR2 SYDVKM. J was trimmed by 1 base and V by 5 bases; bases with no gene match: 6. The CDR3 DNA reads TGTGCCAGCAGTACACGGACTAGCGGGCCCCAAGAGACCCAGTACTTC. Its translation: CASSTRTSGPQETQYF.

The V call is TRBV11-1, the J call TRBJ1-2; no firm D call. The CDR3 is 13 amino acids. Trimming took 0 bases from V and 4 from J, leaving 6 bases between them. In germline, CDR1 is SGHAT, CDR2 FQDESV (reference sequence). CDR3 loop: CASSLARSYGYTF. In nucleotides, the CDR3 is TGTGCCAGCAGCTTAGCTCGCAGCTATGGCTACACCTTC.

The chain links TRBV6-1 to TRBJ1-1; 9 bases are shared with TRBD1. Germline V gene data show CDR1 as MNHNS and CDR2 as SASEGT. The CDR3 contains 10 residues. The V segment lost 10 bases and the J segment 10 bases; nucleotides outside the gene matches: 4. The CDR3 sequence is CATTDRGAFF. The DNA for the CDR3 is TGTGCCACTACGGACAGGGGAGCTTTCTTT.

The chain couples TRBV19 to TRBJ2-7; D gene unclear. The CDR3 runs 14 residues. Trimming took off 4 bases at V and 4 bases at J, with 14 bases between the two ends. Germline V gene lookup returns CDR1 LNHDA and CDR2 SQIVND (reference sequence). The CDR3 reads CASSTAPGWYEQYF. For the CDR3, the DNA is TGTGCCAGTAGTACAGCCCCAGGTTGGTACGAGCAGTACTTC.

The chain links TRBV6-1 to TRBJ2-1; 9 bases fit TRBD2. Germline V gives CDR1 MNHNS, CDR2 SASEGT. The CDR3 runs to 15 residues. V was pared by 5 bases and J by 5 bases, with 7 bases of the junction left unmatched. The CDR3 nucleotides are TGTGCCAGCAGTCTAGTGAGCGGGAGGCACAATGAGCAGTTCTTC. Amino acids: CASSLVSGRHNEQFF.

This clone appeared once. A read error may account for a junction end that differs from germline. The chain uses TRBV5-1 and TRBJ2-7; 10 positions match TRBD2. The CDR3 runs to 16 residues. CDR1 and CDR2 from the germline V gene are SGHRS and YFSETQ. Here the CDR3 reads CAGSLVRLAGVYEQYF. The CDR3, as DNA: TGCGCCGGCAGCTTGGTCAGGCTAGCGGGAGTCTACGAGCAGTACTTC.